This T cell receptor (beta chain) comes out of a study of blood T cells in healthy people across ages (dated by TCRdb to between 2015 and 2016). Concerning the study at large: In model experiments, template switching captured about one uniquely barcoded TCR beta cDNA molecule for every two T cells. Four age groups were formed from the donors: young (average approximately 15 years), middle-aged (around 41), aged (about 62) and long-lived (less than 85). The study measured age-related changes in TCR beta repertoire diversity using deep sequencing normalized with unique cDNA molecular identifiers. To avoid experimental bias, donors of different ages were randomly spread across the sequencing lanes. The study analyzed two additional independent replicas of 1 million unique cDNA reads from the same blood draw for two donors, one aged 18 to 30 and one aged 80 or older.

Concerning this clonotype: There is no known antigen for this receptor. The record has no base qualities; no much larger clone is one base away.

Systemically healthy Caucasian individuals from Russia, some 36 in total and aged about 6 to 95 years, were included as donors. Approximately 10 milliliters of peripheral blood were collected from each donor into EDTA-treated Vacutainer tubes. Ficoll-Paque density-gradient centrifugation was used to isolate PBMCs, with at least 6 million obtained per sample. Total RNA, at least 5 micrograms per sample, was extracted from PBMCs with Trizol reagent. For every donor, an aliquot of PBMCs went through flow cytometry to measure the percentages of naive CD45RAhigh/CD27high T cells. The library was obtained by 5' RACE. The sample was run on an Illumina HiSeq 2500. A second roughly 6 to 11 cycle PCR used a sample-barcoded 5' primer and a J-beta primer mix. A unique molecular identifier was introduced onto each TCR beta cDNA molecule by a template-switch 5' adaptor carrying 12 random nucleotides. Each sample yielded at least 3 million CDR3-containing paired-end reads. First-strand cDNA was synthesized from all RNA with the Mint cDNA synthesis kit, primed by a TRBC-specific oligonucleotide. Following uracil-DNA glycosylase treatment, all cDNA underwent a first 18-cycle PCR with the universal primers M1SS and BC2_uni_R. The study's processing was this. Each sample was normalized by randomly selecting 1 million high-quality reads, each carrying a distinct molecular identifier. Instead of being binned into consensus sequences, reads with shared molecular identifiers were discarded. MiTCR, with a Q25 quality threshold and the strictest error-elimination algorithm, was used for CDR3 identification, clonotype clustering and error correction. A nonparametric unseen species model using Euler transformation provided a lower-bound estimate of total TCR beta diversity. TCRdb itself trimmed the public reads at Q25 with fastp, ran MiXCR and retained productive beta chains. Rows are unified per CDR3 protein, each entry keeping the most common DNA and genes. The V and J calls and clone size are TCRdb's, not the authors'. This sample lists about 830,000 distinct CDR3 sequences; roughly 64% were detected once. The top ten constitute around 20% of the sample.

Here is what the overall study found, with its caveats: Estimates of total diversity based on one million sequenced T cells were regarded as lower bounds and as underestimates. The long-lived group showed more naive CD4+ T cells, fewer expanded clones and increased TCR diversity than the aged group, suggesting age selection. Because the CMV infection status of the donors was unknown, age-related changes in expanded clonotypes may potentially have been confounded. Since profiling was done on bulk unsorted PBMCs, naive and antigen-experienced compartments could not be conclusively compared. Observed TCR beta diversity per million T cells fell roughly linearly with age, and a significant reduction was already apparent by age around 40. There was a strong correlation between observed TCR beta diversity and the percentage of naive T cells measured by flow cytometry.

Counted from cysteine to phenylalanine, this CDR3 has 16 amino acids. The sequence is cut down to CDR3 DNA, 48 bases in frame from base 1. Relative to germline, V is missing 1 base and J is missing 2 bases, with 7 bases of the junction outside any gene match. From the germline V gene (reference sequence), CDR1 is DFQATT and CDR2 is SNEGSKA. The specimen sequenced was blood. This clonotype originated in a man between 25 and 39 years old in good health. The V and J segments used are TRBV20-1 and TRBJ2-1; 8 bases in the middle match TRBD2. The bases read TGCAGTGCTAGAGGCACCGGGGGGGGCCCCTACAATGAGCAGTTCTTC. This is translated as CSARGTGGGPYNEQFF.